This T cell receptor (beta chain) is from a study of blood T cells in healthy people across ages. The V end lost 0 bases, the J end lost 1 base, and 17 bases lay between the germline ends. CDR1 and CDR2 (germline): MGHRA, YSYEKL. This CDR3 region has 18 residues. Study-level points and caveats: Strongly correlated with naive T cell percentage was TCR beta diversity. It was the long-lived donors that had more naive CD4+ cells and higher diversity than aged donors. Older age coincided with a roughly linear decline in TCR beta diversity per million T cells.

Investigators took about 10 milliliters of peripheral blood from every donor. As regards this clonotype: Its antigen is still unknown.

Using a J-beta primer mix together with a sample-barcoded 5' primer, a second PCR was run for roughly 7 to 11 cycles. TCRdb re-called the 5' RACE reads through MiXCR, storing one row per CDR3 protein. This sample has about 1.4 million distinct CDR3 sequences, with approximately 59% found just once. Sample: blood. V gene TRBV4-1 combines with J gene TRBJ2-3; D assignment may be TRBD1 or TRBD2 (5 bases each). The receptor was derived from a young man in good health. For the CDR3, the DNA is TGCGCCAGCAGCCAAGATCAATCTCCTAGCAGGGGCACAGATACGCAGTATTTT. It translates to CASSQDQSPSRGTDTQYF.